What follows is one TCR beta chain and its context. The antigen is undetermined. TCRdb fed the 5' RACE reads into MiXCR, producing one record per CDR3 protein. This table holds a few hundred thousand distinct CDR3 sequences, around 20% found once. These data belong to a study of T cells after yellow fever vaccination. Findings and limits, study-wide: Reappearing after the booster were most of the clones from primary vaccination (roughly 95% CD4, approximately 86% CD8). Although the secondary response was weaker, it peaked faster, at day 5 versus 15.

This clonotype was obtained from a man younger than 35 who received the YFV17D yellow fever vaccine. The sample in question was PBMCs, obtained before the yellow fever booster vaccination.

CDR3 coding DNA: TGTGCCAGCATTTATCGAGTGGCGGGCACTGAAGCTTTCTTT. Protein product: CASIYRVAGTEAFF. This chain uses TRBV2 with TRBJ1-1; D is ambiguous. Germline V gene lookup returns CDR1 SNHLY and CDR2 FYNNEI. V gave up 7 bases and J gave up 4 bases, with 16 bases separating them. This CDR3 contains 14 residues.